A selection of T cell receptor beta chains follows, all from one sample in a study of T cell responses to AZD1222 COVID-19 vaccine. Measured with immunoSEQ multiplex PCR; TCRdb has only the in-frame clones, and not every one. Of about 130,000 clones listed, about 91% were seen once; the top ten hold roughly 3%. The sample was peripheral blood, taken on day 0 of AZD1222 vaccination. The receptor source for this set is an adult in good health. Each CDR3 is given with its conserved first and last residue. The order of the fields is CDR3 DNA, CDR3 protein, D gene, clone size, V gene, J gene. The D gene is left open where the match is weak. Clone size is stated in some rows and not others, as once, few, many or a class when expanded.

cdr3_nt: TGCGCCAGCAATGTAGCGGGAGAGTCCTACGAGCAGTACTTC
cdr3_aa: CASNVAGESYEQYF
d_call: TRBD2
clone_size: .
v_call: TRBV10-2
j_call: TRBJ2-7

cdr3_nt: TGTGCCAGCAGCCAGGGGGTTGGTGGCTACACCTTC
cdr3_aa: CASSQGVGGYTF
d_call: .
clone_size: .
v_call: TRBV3-1/TRBV3-2
j_call: TRBJ1-2

cdr3_nt: TGTGCCAGCAGTATAAGACAGAACACTGAAGCTTTCTTT
cdr3_aa: CASSIRQNTEAFF
d_call: .
clone_size: few
v_call: TRBV12-3/TRBV12-4
j_call: TRBJ1-1

cdr3_nt: TGTGCCAGCAGCTTTTCTAGAGACTATGGCTACACCTTC
cdr3_aa: CASSFSRDYGYTF
d_call: .
clone_size: .
v_call: TRBV7-8
j_call: TRBJ1-2

cdr3_nt: TGTGCCAGCAGCTTGAGACTAGCGGGAGGACGATACGAGCAGTACTTC
cdr3_aa: CASSLRLAGGRYEQYF
d_call: TRBD2
clone_size: .
v_call: TRBV7-2
j_call: TRBJ2-7

cdr3_nt: TGTGCCAGCTCCCCGGGGACGCCAATGAGTCCAAGCATTCAGTACTTC
cdr3_aa: CASSPGTPMSPSIQYF
d_call: .
clone_size: .
v_call: TRBV18
j_call: TRBJ2-4

cdr3_nt: TGTGCCAGCAGCCGAGATGCAGATACGCAGTATTTT
cdr3_aa: CASSRDADTQYF
d_call: .
clone_size: .
v_call: TRBV14
j_call: TRBJ2-3

cdr3_nt: TGCGCCAGCAGCTTATATACAGGGGTCGTAGAGACCCAGTACTTC
cdr3_aa: CASSLYTGVVETQYF
d_call: TRBD1
clone_size: .
v_call: TRBV5-1
j_call: TRBJ2-5

cdr3_nt: TGTGCCAGCAGCTTGGAGGGGGCGTCCTACGAGCAGTACTTC
cdr3_aa: CASSLEGASYEQYF
d_call: .
clone_size: once
v_call: TRBV13
j_call: TRBJ2-7

cdr3_nt: TGCGCCAGCAGCTTGTATTCAGGGACTGGAAACACCATATATTTT
cdr3_aa: CASSLYSGTGNTIYF
d_call: .
clone_size: .
v_call: TRBV5-1
j_call: TRBJ1-3

cdr3_nt: TGTGCCAGCAGCGGAGAGGGTAGGGGCTACAATGAGCAGTTCTTC
cdr3_aa: CASSGEGRGYNEQFF
d_call: .
clone_size: .
v_call: TRBV9
j_call: TRBJ2-1

cdr3_nt: TGTGCCAGCAGCCCACTGCCCTTAGTAGAGCAGTTCTTC
cdr3_aa: CASSPLPLVEQFF
d_call: .
clone_size: .
v_call: TRBV5-4
j_call: TRBJ2-1

cdr3_nt: TGTGCCAGCAGTGAAGCTACGGACCCATGGCGGGAGCAGTACTTC
cdr3_aa: CASSEATDPWREQYF
d_call: .
clone_size: .
v_call: TRBV6-1
j_call: TRBJ2-7

cdr3_nt: TGTGCCTGGTCTTTGGGACTCCGGGATGAGCAGTTCTTC
cdr3_aa: CAWSLGLRDEQFF
d_call: .
clone_size: .
v_call: TRBV30
j_call: TRBJ2-1

cdr3_nt: TGTGCCAGTAGTCGGGGCAGCTATGGCTACACCTTC
cdr3_aa: CASSRGSYGYTF
d_call: .
clone_size: .
v_call: TRBV19
j_call: TRBJ1-2

cdr3_nt: TGCGCCAGCAGCTTGGGGCCGGGACAGGGGGCTGGAAACACCATATATTTT
cdr3_aa: CASSLGPGQGAGNTIYF
d_call: TRBD1
clone_size: .
v_call: TRBV5-1
j_call: TRBJ1-3

cdr3_nt: TGTGCCAGCAGCCAAGATGGTGGACGGCCAAATTCACCCCTCCACTTT
cdr3_aa: CASSQDGGRPNSPLHF
d_call: .
clone_size: .
v_call: TRBV3-1/TRBV3-2
j_call: TRBJ1-6

cdr3_nt: TGCGCCAGCAGCTTCAGGGGGCTTGGGGAGACCCAGTACTTC
cdr3_aa: CASSFRGLGETQYF
d_call: TRBD1
clone_size: .
v_call: TRBV5-1
j_call: TRBJ2-5

cdr3_nt: TGTGCTGGGGGGCGGGGTGCCGGCTCTGGGGCCAACGTCCTGACTTTC
cdr3_aa: CAGGRGAGSGANVLTF
d_call: .
clone_size: .
v_call: TRBV7-2
j_call: TRBJ2-6

cdr3_nt: TGTGCCAGCAGCGTAGCTCTTCGGACTAGCGGGAGAGTCAATGAGCAGTTCTTC
cdr3_aa: CASSVALRTSGRVNEQFF
d_call: TRBD2
clone_size: .
v_call: TRBV9
j_call: TRBJ2-1

cdr3_nt: TGCGCCAGCAGAGCGGCATTAGGCCCCTACGAGCAGTACTTC
cdr3_aa: CASRAALGPYEQYF
d_call: .
clone_size: once
v_call: TRBV5-1
j_call: TRBJ2-7

cdr3_nt: TGTGCCAGCAGTTTACAGGGGAATGAAAAACTGTTTTTT
cdr3_aa: CASSLQGNEKLFF
d_call: .
clone_size: .
v_call: TRBV27
j_call: TRBJ1-4

cdr3_nt: TGTGCCAGTACGACAGGGGTACCAGATACGCAGTATTTT
cdr3_aa: CASTTGVPDTQYF
d_call: TRBD1
clone_size: .
v_call: TRBV19
j_call: TRBJ2-3

cdr3_nt: TGTGCCAGCAGCTTGCTTCCCGGACTAGTCGACACCGGGGAGCTGTTTTTT
cdr3_aa: CASSLLPGLVDTGELFF
d_call: TRBD2
clone_size: .
v_call: TRBV5-6
j_call: TRBJ2-2

cdr3_nt: TGTGCCAGCAGCTTAGCAACAGGCACAGATACGCAGTATTTT
cdr3_aa: CASSLATGTDTQYF
d_call: .
clone_size: .
v_call: TRBV7-2
j_call: TRBJ2-3

cdr3_nt: TGTGCCAGCAGTTCCCCGGCTAGCGGGAGCTACGAGCAGTACTTC
cdr3_aa: CASSSPASGSYEQYF
d_call: TRBD2
clone_size: .
v_call: TRBV6-2/TRBV6-3
j_call: TRBJ2-7

cdr3_nt: TGTGCCACAGCCGGGACTAGCGGGAGGGTAGCCGGGGAGCTGTTTTTT
cdr3_aa: CATAGTSGRVAGELFF
d_call: TRBD2
clone_size: .
v_call: TRBV10-3
j_call: TRBJ2-2

cdr3_nt: TGCAGTGCCGGGGACTACGGCGAGCAGTACTTC
cdr3_aa: CSAGDYGEQYF
d_call: TRBD2
clone_size: .
v_call: TRBV20-1
j_call: TRBJ2-7

cdr3_nt: TGTGCCAGCAGTTCCGGGCAGGGGGTACAGCCCCAGCATTTT
cdr3_aa: CASSSGQGVQPQHF
d_call: TRBD1
clone_size: .
v_call: TRBV6-2/TRBV6-3
j_call: TRBJ1-5

cdr3_nt: TGTGCCAGCAGATCGTTGACAGGTGGGAACACTGAAGCTTTCTTT
cdr3_aa: CASRSLTGGNTEAFF
d_call: .
clone_size: .
v_call: TRBV5-4
j_call: TRBJ1-1

cdr3_nt: TGCAGTGCCTTAATCAATGAGCAGTTCTTC
cdr3_aa: CSALINEQFF
d_call: .
clone_size: .
v_call: TRBV20-1
j_call: TRBJ2-1

cdr3_nt: TGTGCCTGGAGTACCGGACCGGCGGGGACTGAAGCTTTCTTT
cdr3_aa: CAWSTGPAGTEAFF
d_call: .
clone_size: .
v_call: TRBV30
j_call: TRBJ1-1